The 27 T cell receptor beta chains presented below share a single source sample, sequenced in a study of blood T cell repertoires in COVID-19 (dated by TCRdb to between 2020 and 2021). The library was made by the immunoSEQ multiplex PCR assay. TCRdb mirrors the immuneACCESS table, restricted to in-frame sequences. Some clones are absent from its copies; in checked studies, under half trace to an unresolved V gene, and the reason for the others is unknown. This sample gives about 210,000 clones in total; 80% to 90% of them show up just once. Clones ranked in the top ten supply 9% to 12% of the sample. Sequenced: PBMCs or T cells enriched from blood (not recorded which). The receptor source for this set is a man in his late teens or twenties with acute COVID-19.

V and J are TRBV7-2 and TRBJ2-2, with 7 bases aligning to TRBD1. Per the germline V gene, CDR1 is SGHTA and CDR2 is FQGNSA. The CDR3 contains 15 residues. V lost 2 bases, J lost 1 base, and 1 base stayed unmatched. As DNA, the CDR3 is TGTGCCAGCAGCTTAAGACAGGGGAACACCGGGGAGCTGTTTTTT. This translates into CASSLRQGNTGELFF.

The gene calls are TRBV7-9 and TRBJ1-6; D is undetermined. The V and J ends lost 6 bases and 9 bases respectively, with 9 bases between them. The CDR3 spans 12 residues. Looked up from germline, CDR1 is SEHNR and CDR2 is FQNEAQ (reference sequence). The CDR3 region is CASRLSASPLHF. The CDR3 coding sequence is TGTGCCAGCAGACTATCAGCTTCACCCCTCCACTTT.

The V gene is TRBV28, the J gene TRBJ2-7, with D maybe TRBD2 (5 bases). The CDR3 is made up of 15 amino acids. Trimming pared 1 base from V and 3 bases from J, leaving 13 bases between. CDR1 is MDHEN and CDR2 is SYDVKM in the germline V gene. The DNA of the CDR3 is TGTGCCAGCAGTTTATTATCCGGCGGGTACTACGAGCAGTACTTC. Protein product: CASSLLSGGYYEQYF.

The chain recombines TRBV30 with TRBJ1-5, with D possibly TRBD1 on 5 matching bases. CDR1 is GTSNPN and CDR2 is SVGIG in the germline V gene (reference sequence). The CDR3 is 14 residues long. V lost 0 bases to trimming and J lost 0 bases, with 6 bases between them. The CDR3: CAWSVQVSNQPQHF. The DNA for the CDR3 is TGTGCCTGGAGTGTACAGGTTAGCAATCAGCCCCAGCATTTT.

Written as DNA, the CDR3 is TGTGCCAGCAGCTTAGATCGCAGGGATGAGACCCAGTACTTC. Residues: CASSLDRRDETQYF. The chain links TRBV11-3 to TRBJ2-5; a weak D match, TRBD1 (5 bases). Germline CDR1 and CDR2: SGHNT and YENEEA. V was pared by 0 bases and J by 5 bases, with 10 bases between. The CDR3 sequence is 14 residues long.

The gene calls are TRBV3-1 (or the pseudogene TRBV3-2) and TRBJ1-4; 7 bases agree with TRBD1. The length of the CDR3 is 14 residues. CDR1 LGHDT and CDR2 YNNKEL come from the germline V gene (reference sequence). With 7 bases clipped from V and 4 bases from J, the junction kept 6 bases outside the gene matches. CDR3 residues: CASTQGQSNEKLFF. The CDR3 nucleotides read TGTGCCAGCACCCAGGGACAGAGTAATGAAAAACTGTTTTTT.

The DNA of the CDR3 is TGTGCCAGCAGTGGACTAGCGGGAGGAAGACCTCCCGGGGAGCTGTTTTTT. Its translation is CASSGLAGGRPPGELFF. The chain links TRBV6-2 or TRBV6-3 to TRBJ2-2; 14 bases line up with TRBD2. V lost 5 bases and J lost 6; bases outside the gene matches: 8. The CDR3 covers 17 residues. CDR1 MNHEY and CDR2 SVGEGT come from the germline V gene.

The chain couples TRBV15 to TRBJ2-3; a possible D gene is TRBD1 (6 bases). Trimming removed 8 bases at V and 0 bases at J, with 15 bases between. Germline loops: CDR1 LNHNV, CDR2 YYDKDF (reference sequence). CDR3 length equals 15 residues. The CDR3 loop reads CATENRVSSTDTQYF. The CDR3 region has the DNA TGTGCCACCGAGAACAGGGTATCTAGCACAGATACGCAGTATTTT.

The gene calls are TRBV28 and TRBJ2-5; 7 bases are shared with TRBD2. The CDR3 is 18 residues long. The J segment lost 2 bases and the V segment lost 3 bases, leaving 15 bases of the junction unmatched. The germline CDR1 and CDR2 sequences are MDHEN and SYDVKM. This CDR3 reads CASSFFSIGRGVQETQYF. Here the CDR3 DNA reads TGTGCCAGCAGTTTTTTCTCTATTGGGAGGGGAGTTCAAGAGACCCAGTACTTC.

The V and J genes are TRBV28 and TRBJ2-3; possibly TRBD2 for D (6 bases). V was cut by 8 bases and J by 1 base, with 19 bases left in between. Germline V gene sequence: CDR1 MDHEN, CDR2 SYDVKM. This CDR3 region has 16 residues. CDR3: CASAWIPGGGTDTQYF. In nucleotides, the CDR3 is TGTGCCAGCGCTTGGATCCCCGGAGGGGGCACAGATACGCAGTATTTT.

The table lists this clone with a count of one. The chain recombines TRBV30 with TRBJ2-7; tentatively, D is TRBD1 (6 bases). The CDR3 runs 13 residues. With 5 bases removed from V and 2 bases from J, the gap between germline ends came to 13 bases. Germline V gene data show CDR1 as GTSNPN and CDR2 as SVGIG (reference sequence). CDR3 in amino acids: CAWYGQPTYEQYF. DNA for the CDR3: TGTGCCTGGTATGGACAGCCGACCTACGAGCAGTACTTC.

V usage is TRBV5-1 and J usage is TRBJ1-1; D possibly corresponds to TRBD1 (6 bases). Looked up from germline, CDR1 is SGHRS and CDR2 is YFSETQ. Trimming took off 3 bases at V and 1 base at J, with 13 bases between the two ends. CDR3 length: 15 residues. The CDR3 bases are TGCGCCAGCAGCTATGAGACAGGTCAGAACACTGAAGCTTTCTTT. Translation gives CASSYETGQNTEAFF. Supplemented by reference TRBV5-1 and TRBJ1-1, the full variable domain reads KAGVTQTPRYLIKTRGQQVTLSCSPISGHRSVSWYQQTPGQGLQFLFEYFSETQRNKGNFPGRFSGRQFSNSRSEMNVSTLELGDSALYLCASSYETGQNTEAFFGQGTRLTVV.

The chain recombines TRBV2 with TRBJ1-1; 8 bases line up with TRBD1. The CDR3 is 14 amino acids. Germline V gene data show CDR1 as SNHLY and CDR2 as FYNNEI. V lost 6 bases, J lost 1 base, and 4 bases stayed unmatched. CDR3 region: CASRDGQGNTEAFF. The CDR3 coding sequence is TGTGCCAGCAGGGACGGACAGGGGAACACTGAAGCTTTCTTT.

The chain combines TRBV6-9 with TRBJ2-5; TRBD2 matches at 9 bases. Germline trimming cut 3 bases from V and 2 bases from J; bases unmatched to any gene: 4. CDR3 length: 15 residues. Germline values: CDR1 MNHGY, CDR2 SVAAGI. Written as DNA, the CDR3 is TGTGCCAGCAGTTACGATAGCGGGGGACAAGAGACCCAGTACTTC. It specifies CASSYDSGGQETQYF.

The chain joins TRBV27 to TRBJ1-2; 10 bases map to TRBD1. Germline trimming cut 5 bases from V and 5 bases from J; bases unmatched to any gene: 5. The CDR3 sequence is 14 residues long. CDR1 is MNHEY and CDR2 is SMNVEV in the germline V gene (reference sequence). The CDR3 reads CASSTGTGAYGYTF. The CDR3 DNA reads TGTGCCAGCAGTACCGGGACAGGGGCTTATGGCTACACCTTC.

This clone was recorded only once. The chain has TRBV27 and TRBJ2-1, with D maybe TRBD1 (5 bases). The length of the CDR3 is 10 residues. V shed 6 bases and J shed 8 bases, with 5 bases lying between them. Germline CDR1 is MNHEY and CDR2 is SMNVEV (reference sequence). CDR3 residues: CASRGHEQFF. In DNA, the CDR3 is TGTGCCAGCAGGGGGCATGAGCAGTTCTTC.

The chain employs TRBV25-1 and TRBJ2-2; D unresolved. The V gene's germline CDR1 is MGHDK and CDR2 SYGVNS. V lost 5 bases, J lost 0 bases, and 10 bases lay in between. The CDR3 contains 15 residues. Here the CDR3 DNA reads TGTGCCAGCAGTACCCACAGTGCGAACACCGGGGAGCTGTTTTTT. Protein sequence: CASSTHSANTGELFF.

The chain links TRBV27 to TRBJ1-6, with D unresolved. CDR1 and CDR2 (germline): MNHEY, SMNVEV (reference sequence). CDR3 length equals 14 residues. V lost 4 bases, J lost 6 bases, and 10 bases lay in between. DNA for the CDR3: TGTGCCAGCAGTTCGCCCAGTTCTAATTCACCCCTCCACTTT. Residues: CASSSPSSNSPLHF.

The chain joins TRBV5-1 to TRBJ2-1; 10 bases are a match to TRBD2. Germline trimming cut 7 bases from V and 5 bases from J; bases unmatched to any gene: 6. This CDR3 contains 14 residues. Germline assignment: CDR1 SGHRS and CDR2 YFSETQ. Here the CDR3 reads CASHHTSGNNEQFF. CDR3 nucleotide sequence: TGCGCCAGCCACCATACTAGCGGGAACAATGAGCAGTTCTTC.

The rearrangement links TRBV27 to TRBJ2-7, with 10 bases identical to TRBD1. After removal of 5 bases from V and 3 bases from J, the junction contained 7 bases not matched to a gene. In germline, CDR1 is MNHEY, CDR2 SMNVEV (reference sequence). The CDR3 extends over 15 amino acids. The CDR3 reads CASSTQGQGNYEQYF. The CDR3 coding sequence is TGTGCCAGCAGTACCCAGGGACAGGGGAACTACGAGCAGTACTTC.

The CDR3 coding sequence is TGTGCCAGCAGCGTAGCTCCAGGGTCAGTCTATGGCTACACCTTC. Translation gives CASSVAPGSVYGYTF. The chain couples TRBV9 to TRBJ1-2; D possibly corresponds to TRBD1 (5 bases). CDR1 is SGDLS, CDR2 YYNGEE, per germline. V lost 0 bases and J lost 4, with 13 bases in between. The CDR3 contains 15 residues.

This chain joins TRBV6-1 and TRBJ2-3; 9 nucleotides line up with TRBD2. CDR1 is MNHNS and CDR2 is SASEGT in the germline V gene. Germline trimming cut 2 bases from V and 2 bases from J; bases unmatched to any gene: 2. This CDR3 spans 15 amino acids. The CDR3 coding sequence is TGTGCCAGCAGTGAAATAGCGGGAGTCACAGATACGCAGTATTTT. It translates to CASSEIAGVTDTQYF.

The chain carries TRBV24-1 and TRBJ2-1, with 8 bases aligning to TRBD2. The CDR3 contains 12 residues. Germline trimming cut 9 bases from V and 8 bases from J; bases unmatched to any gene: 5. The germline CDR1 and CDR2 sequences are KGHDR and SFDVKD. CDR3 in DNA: TGTGCCACCGAAGGGACTAGTTATGAGCAGTTCTTC. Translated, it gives CATEGTSYEQFF.

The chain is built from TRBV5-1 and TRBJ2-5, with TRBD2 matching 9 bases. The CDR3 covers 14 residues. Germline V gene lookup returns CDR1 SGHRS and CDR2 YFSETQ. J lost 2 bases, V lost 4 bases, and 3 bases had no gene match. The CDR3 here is CASSVTSGQETQYF. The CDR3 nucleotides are TGCGCCAGCAGCGTGACTAGCGGACAAGAGACCCAGTACTTC.

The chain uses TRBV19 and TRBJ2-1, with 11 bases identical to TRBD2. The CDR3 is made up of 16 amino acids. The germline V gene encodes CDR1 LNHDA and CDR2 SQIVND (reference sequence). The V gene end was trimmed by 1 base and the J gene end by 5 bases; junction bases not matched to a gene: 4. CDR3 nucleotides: TGTGCCAGTAGTATAGGTAGCGGGAGGGCCCACAATGAGCAGTTCTTC. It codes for CASSIGSGRAHNEQFF. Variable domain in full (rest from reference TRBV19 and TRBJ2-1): DGGITQSPKYLFRKEGQNVTLSCEQNLNHDAMYWYRQDPGQGLRLIYYSQIVNDFQKGDIAEGYSVSREKKESFPLTVTSAQKNPTAFYLCASSIGSGRAHNEQFFGPGTRLTVL.

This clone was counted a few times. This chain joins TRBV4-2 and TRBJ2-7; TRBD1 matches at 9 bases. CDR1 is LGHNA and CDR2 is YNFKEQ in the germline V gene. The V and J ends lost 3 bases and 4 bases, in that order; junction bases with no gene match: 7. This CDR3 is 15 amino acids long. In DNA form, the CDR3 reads TGTGCCAGCAGCCACCACTCCGGGACAGGGTACGAGCAGTACTTC. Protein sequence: CASSHHSGTGYEQYF.

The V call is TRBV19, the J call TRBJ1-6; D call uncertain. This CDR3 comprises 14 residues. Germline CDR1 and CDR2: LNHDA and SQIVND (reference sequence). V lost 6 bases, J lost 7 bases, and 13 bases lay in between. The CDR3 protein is CASSPRSGNSPLHF. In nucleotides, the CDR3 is TGTGCCAGTAGCCCAAGGAGCGGCAATTCACCCCTCCACTTT. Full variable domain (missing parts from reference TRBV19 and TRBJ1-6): DGGITQSPKYLFRKEGQNVTLSCEQNLNHDAMYWYRQDPGQGLRLIYYSQIVNDFQKGDIAEGYSVSREKKESFPLTVTSAQKNPTAFYLCASSPRSGNSPLHFGNGTRLTVT.